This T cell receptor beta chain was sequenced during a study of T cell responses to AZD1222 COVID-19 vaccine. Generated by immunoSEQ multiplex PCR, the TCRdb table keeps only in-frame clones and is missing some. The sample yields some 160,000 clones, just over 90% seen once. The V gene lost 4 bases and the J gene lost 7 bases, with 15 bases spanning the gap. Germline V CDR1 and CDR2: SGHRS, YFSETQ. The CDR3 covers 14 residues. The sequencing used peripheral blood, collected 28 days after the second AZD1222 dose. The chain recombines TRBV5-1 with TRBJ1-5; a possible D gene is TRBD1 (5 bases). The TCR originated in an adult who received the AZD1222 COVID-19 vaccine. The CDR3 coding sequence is TGCGCCAGCAGCCCGACCATAGGGGTGCAGCCCCAGCATTTT. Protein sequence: CASSPTIGVQPQHF. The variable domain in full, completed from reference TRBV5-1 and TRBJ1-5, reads KAGVTQTPRYLIKTRGQQVTLSCSPISGHRSVSWYQQTPGQGLQFLFEYFSETQRNKGNFPGRFSGRQFSNSRSEMNVSTLELGDSALYLCASSPTIGVQPQHFGDGTRLSIL.